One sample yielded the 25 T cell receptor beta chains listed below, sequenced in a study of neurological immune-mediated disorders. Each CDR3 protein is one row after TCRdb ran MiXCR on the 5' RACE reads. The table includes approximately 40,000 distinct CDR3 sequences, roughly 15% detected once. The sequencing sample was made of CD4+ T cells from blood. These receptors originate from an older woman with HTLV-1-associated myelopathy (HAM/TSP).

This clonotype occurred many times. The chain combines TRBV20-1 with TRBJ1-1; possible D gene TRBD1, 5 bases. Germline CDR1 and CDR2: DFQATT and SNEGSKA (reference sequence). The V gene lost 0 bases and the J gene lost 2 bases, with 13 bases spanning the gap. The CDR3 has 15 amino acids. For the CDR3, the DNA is TGCAGTGCTAGAGATCTATGGACACCAAACACTGAAGCTTTCTTT. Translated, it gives CSARDLWTPNTEAFF.

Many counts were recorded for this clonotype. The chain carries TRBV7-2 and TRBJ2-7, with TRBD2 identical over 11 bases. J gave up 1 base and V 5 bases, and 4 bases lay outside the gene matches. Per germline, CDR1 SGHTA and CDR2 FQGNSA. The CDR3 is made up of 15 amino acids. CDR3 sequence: CASSMTSGASYEQYF. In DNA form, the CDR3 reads TGTGCCAGCAGCATGACTAGCGGGGCTTCCTACGAGCAGTACTTC.

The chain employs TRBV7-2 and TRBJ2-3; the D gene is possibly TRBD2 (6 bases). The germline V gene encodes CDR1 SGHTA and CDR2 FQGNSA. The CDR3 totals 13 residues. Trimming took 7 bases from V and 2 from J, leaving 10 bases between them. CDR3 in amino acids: CTSMRGPTDTQYF. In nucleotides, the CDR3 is TGTACCAGCATGCGGGGACCCACAGATACGCAGTATTTT.

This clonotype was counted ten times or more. CDR3 in amino acids: CASSLEIAGELFF. In nucleotides, the CDR3 is TGCGCCAGCAGCTTGGAGATAGCCGGGGAGCTGTTTTTT. The chain is built from TRBV5-1 and TRBJ2-2, with D unclear. Trimming cost V 0 bases and J 6 bases, with 6 bases left between them. Germline V CDR1 and CDR2: SGHRS, YFSETQ. There are 13 residues in the CDR3.

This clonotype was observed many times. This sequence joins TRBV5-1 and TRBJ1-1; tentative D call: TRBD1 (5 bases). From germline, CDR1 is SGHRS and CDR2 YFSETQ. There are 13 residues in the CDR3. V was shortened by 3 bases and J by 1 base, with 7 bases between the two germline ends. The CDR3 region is CASSSGQNTEAFF. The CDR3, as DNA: TGCGCCAGCAGCTCCGGACAGAACACTGAAGCTTTCTTT.

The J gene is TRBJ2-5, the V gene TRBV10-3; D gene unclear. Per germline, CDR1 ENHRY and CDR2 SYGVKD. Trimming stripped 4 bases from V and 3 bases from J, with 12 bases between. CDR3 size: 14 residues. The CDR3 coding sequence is TGTGCCATCAGTGGGGGTCAGACCGAAGAGACCCAGTACTTC. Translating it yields CAISGGQTEETQYF.

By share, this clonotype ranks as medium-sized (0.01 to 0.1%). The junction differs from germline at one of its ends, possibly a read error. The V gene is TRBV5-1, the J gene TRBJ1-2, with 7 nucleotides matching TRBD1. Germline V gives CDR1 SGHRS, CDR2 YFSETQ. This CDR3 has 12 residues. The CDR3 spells CASSLGTGTAYF. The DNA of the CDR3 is TGCGCCAGCAGCTTGGGCACCGGGACAGCCTACTTC.

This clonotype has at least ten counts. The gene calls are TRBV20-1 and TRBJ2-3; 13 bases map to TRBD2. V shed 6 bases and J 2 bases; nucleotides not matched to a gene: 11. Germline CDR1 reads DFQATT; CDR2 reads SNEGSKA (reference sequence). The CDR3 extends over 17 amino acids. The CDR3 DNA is TGCAGTGCAGCCGGACTAGCGGGGGCCAACCCCACAGATACGCAGTATTTT. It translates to CSAAGLAGANPTDTQYF.

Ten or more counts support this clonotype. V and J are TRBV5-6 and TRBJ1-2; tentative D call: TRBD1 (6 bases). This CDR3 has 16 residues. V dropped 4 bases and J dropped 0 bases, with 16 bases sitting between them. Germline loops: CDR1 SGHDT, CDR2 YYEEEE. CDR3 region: CASSLTGRDTNYGYTF. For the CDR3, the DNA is TGTGCCAGCAGCCTCACAGGGAGGGACACTAACTATGGCTACACCTTC.

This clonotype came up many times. The CDR3 coding sequence is TGCGCCAGCAGCCCGAGCGGGACAGAAAACTATGGCTACACCTTC. It is translated as CASSPSGTENYGYTF. J is TRBJ1-2 and V is TRBV5-1; TRBD1 matches 7 bases. The CDR3 is 15 residues long. Unmatched junction bases numbered 8, after V lost 4 bases and J lost 2 bases. Germline-derived CDR1 and CDR2 are SGHRS and YFSETQ.

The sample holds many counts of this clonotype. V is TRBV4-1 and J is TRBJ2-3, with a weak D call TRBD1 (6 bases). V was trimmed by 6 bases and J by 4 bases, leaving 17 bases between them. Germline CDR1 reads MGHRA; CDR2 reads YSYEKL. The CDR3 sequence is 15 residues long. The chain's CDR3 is CASRSAGEGADTQYF. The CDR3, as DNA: TGCGCCAGCAGGTCGGCAGGGGAAGGGGCAGATACGCAGTATTTT.

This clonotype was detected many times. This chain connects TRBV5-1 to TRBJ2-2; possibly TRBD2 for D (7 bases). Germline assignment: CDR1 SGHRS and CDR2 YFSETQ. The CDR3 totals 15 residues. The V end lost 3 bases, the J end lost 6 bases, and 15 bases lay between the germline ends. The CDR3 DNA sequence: TGCGCCAGCAGCTCCGACGGGGGGCGGTCCGGGGAGCTGTTTTTT. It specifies CASSSDGGRSGELFF. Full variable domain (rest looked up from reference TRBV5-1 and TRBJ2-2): KAGVTQTPRYLIKTRGQQVTLSCSPISGHRSVSWYQQTPGQGLQFLFEYFSETQRNKGNFPGRFSGRQFSNSRSEMNVSTLELGDSALYLCASSSDGGRSGELFFGEGSRLTVL.

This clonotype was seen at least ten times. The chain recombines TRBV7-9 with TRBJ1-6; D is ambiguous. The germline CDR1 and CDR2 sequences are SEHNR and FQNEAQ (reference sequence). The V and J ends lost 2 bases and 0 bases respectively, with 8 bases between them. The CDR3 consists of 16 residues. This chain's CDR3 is CASSLMGSSYNSPLHF. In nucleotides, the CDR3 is TGTGCCAGCAGCTTAATGGGCAGCTCCTATAATTCACCCCTCCACTTT. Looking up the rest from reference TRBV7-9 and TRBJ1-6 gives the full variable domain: DTGVSQNPRHKITKRGQNVTFRCDPISEHNRLYWYRQTLGQGPEFLTYFQNEAQLEKSRLLSDRFSAERPKGSFSTLEIQRTEQGDSAMYLCASSLMGSSYNSPLHFGNGTRLTVT.

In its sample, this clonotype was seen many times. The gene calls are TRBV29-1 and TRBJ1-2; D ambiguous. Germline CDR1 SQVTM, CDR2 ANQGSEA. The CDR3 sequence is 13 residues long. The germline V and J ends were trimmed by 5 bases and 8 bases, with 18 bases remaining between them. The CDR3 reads CSVQRRDGEGYTF. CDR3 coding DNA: TGCAGCGTTCAACGCAGAGACGGAGAGGGCTACACCTTC.

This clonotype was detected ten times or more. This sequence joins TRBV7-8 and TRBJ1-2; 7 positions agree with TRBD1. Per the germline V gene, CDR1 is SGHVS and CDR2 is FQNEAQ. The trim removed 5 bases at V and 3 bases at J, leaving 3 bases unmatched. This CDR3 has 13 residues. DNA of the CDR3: TGTGCCAGCAGCACCGACAGGGACTATGGCTACACCTTC. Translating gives CASSTDRDYGYTF.

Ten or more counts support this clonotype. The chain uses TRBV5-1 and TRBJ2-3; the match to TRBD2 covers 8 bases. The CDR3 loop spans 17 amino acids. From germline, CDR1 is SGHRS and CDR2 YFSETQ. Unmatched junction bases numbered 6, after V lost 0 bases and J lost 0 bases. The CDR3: CASSLGGGTSSTDTQYF. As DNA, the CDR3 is TGCGCCAGCAGCTTGGGCGGGGGGACCTCTAGCACAGATACGCAGTATTTT. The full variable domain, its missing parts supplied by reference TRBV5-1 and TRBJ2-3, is KAGVTQTPRYLIKTRGQQVTLSCSPISGHRSVSWYQQTPGQGLQFLFEYFSETQRNKGNFPGRFSGRQFSNSRSEMNVSTLELGDSALYLCASSLGGGTSSTDTQYFGPGTRLTVL.

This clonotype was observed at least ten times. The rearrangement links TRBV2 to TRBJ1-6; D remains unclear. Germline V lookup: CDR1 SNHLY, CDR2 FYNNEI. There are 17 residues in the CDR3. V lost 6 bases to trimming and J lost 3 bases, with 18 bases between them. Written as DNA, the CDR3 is TGTGCCAGCAGCGGACCTACCAAAATCAACTATAATTCACCCCTCCACTTT. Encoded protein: CASSGPTKINYNSPLHF.

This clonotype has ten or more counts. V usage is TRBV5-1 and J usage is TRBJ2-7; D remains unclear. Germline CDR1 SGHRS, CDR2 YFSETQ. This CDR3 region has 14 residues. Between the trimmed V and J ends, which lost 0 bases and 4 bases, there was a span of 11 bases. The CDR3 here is CASSLAIGGYEQYF. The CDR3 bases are TGCGCCAGCAGCTTGGCCATAGGTGGGTACGAGCAGTACTTC.

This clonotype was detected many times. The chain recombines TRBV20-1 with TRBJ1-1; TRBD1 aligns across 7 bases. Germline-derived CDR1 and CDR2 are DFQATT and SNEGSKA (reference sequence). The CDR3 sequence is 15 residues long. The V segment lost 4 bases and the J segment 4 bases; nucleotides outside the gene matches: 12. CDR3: CSATVNRGGGTEAFF. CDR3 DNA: TGCAGTGCTACGGTAAACAGGGGAGGGGGCACTGAAGCTTTCTTT.

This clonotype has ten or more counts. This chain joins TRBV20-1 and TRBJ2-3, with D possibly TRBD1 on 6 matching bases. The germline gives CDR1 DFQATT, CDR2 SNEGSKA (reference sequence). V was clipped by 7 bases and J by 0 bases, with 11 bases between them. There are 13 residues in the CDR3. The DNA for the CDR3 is TGCAGTGTTTGGGACACTAGCACAGATACGCAGTATTTT. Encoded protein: CSVWDTSTDTQYF.

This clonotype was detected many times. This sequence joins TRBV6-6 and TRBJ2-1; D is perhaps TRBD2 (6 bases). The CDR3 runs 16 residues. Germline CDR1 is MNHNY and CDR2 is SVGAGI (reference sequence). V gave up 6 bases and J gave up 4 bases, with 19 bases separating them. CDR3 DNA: TGTGCCAGCAGCCAGTTCGGGTCCCGGGGGTACAATGAGCAGTTCTTC. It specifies CASSQFGSRGYNEQFF.

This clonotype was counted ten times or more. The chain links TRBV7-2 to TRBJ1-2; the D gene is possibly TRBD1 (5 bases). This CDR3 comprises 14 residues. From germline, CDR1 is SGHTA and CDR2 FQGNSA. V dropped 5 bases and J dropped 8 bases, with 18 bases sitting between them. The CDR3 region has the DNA TGTGCCAGCAGCCTCCCGGGAAGGGGCGGGGGCTACACCTTC. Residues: CASSLPGRGGGYTF.

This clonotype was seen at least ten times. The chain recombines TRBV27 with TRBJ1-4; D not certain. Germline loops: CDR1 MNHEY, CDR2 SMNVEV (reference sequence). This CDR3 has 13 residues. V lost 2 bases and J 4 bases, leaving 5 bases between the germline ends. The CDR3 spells CASSLQYNEKLFF. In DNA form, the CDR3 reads TGTGCCAGCAGTTTACAGTATAATGAAAAACTGTTTTTT.

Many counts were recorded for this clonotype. The CDR3 protein is CASSDPHGGMDTEAFF. The CDR3 bases are TGTGCCAGCAGTGATCCCCATGGGGGCATGGACACTGAAGCTTTCTTT. This chain links TRBV6-5 with TRBJ1-1, with a weak D call TRBD1 (6 bases). Germline assignment: CDR1 MNHEY and CDR2 SVGAGI. The CDR3 sequence is 16 residues long. Trimming removed 5 bases at V and 3 bases at J, with 19 bases between.

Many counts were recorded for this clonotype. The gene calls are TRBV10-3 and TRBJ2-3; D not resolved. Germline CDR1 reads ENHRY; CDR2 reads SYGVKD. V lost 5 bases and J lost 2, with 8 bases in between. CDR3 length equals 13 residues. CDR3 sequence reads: CAISSTNTDTQYF. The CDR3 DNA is TGTGCCATCAGTTCCACAAACACAGATACGCAGTATTTT.